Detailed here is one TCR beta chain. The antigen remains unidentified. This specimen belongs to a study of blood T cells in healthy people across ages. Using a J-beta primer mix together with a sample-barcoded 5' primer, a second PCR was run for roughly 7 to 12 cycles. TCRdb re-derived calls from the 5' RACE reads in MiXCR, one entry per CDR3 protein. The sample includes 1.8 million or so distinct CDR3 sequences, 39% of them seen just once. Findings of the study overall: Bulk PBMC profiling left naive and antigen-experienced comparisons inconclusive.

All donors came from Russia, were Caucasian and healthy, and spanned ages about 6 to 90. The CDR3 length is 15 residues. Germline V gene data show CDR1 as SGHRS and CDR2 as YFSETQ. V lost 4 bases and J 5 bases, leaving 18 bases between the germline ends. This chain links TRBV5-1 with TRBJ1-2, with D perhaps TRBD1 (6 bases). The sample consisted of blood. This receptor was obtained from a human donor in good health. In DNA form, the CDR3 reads TGCGCCAGCAGCGACGGAAACAGGGAAGGGTATGGCTACACCTTC. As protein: CASSDGNREGYGYTF.